These 12 T cell receptor beta chains share one sample of origin, sequenced in a study of cytomegalovirus exposure and HLA in healthy donors. This PCR relied on a set of 60 Vbeta primers and 13 Jbeta primers. The method was immunoSEQ multiplex PCR; TCRdb's version includes in-frame clones alone and lacks a portion of them. The sample lists over 90,000 clones; about 72% were seen once. Sequencing was performed on PBMCs. Receptors were obtained from a woman in her sixties or seventies in good health and CMV-seropositive.

The chain joins TRBV5-1 to TRBJ2-2, with TRBD2 identical over 11 bases. This CDR3 is 18 amino acids long. Germline CDR1 SGHRS, CDR2 YFSETQ. The V segment lost 4 bases and the J segment 7 bases; nucleotides outside the gene matches: 15. The CDR3 region is CASSPGGLAGGNDGELFF. CDR3 bases: TGCGCCAGCAGCCCTGGTGGTCTAGCGGGAGGTAATGACGGGGAGCTGTTTTTT.

For this clone: Relative to the germline gene, one junction end is altered; a read error may explain this. CDR3 residues: CASSIGRGFGANVLTF. CDR3 DNA sequence: TGTGCCAGCAGCATAGGGCGGGGTTTTGGGGCCAACGTCCTGACTTTC. The chain employs TRBV13 and TRBJ2-6; D might be TRBD2 (6 bases). Per the germline V gene, CDR1 is PRHDT and CDR2 is FYEKMQ (reference sequence). This CDR3 spans 16 amino acids.

This clone was picked up one time. This chain uses TRBV19 with TRBJ2-1, with D possibly TRBD1 on 6 matching bases. V dropped 11 bases and J dropped 0 bases, with 17 bases sitting between them. Per the germline V gene, CDR1 is LNHDA and CDR2 is SQIVND (reference sequence). This CDR3 region has 15 residues. The DNA of the CDR3 is TGTGCCGTGGCCAGGGGCGGTAGCTCCTACAATGAGCAGTTCTTC. It specifies CAVARGGSSYNEQFF.

The chain joins TRBV15 to TRBJ1-5, with a tentative D call TRBD1 (6 bases). CDR1 is LNHNV and CDR2 is YYDKDF in the germline V gene (reference sequence). The CDR3 consists of 16 residues. Trimming shortened V by 1 base and J by 9 bases, and 19 bases separated the two germline ends. The CDR3 here is CATSRGLRGRARPQHF. CDR3 DNA sequence: TGTGCCACCAGCAGAGGTCTCAGGGGTAGAGCGCGGCCCCAGCATTTT.

This clone came up a few times. The CDR3, as DNA: TGCGCCAGCAGCCCCCGACTAGCGGTAACCTACAATGAGCAGTTCTTC. Translation gives CASSPRLAVTYNEQFF. The rearrangement joins TRBV4-1 to TRBJ2-1; 9 nucleotides match TRBD2. The CDR3 has 16 amino acids. CDR1 MGHRA and CDR2 YSYEKL come from the germline V gene. V lost 4 bases to trimming and J lost 2 bases; unmatched junction nucleotides: 6.

V and J are TRBV19 and TRBJ1-2; TRBD1 aligns across 10 bases. V dropped 3 bases and J dropped 5; count of bases not matched to a gene: 9. Germline CDR1 reads LNHDA; CDR2 reads SQIVND (reference sequence). The CDR3 spans 16 residues. The CDR3 DNA sequence: TGTGCCAGTAGTATGGGACAGGGGATTTCACGGTATGGCTACACCTTC. Its translation is CASSMGQGISRYGYTF.

The chain recombines TRBV30 with TRBJ1-2; D is uncertain. The V gene lost 4 bases and the J gene lost 6 bases, with 18 bases spanning the gap. This CDR3 is built from 14 residues. Germline lookup yields CDR1 GTSNPN and CDR2 SVGIG (reference sequence). The CDR3 DNA is TGTGCCTGGACCCGAGAGCGGGCAAGCGATGGCTACACCTTC. It yields the protein CAWTRERASDGYTF.

The chain combines TRBV5-6 with TRBJ2-3, with 10 bases aligning to TRBD2. The CDR3 has 16 residues. V lost 2 bases and J lost 0; bases outside the gene matches: 3. In germline, CDR1 is SGHDT, CDR2 YYEEEE. The CDR3 DNA sequence: TGTGCCAGCAGCTTCCGACTAGCGGGTAGCACAGATACGCAGTATTTT. Its translation: CASSFRLAGSTDTQYF.

The chain couples TRBV2 to TRBJ2-1; D might be TRBD2 (6 bases). V was trimmed by 3 bases and J by 7 bases, leaving 13 bases between them. There are 14 residues in the CDR3. Germline V CDR1 and CDR2: SNHLY, FYNNEI. The CDR3 sequence is CASSERLARNEQFF. The DNA for the CDR3 is TGTGCCAGCAGTGAGCGGCTAGCGAGGAATGAGCAGTTCTTC. The whole variable domain, filled in from reference TRBV2 and TRBJ2-1, reads EPEVTQTPSHQVTQMGQEVILRCVPISNHLYFYWYRQILGQKVEFLVSFYNNEISEKSEIFDDQFSVERPDGSNFTLKIRSTKLEDSAMYFCASSERLARNEQFFGPGTRLTVL.

Points on this clone: Other DNA sequences of this sample code for an identical CDR3. The chain links TRBV18 to TRBJ1-2, with TRBD1 matching 9 bases. V lost 3 bases, J lost 4 bases, and 3 bases stayed unmatched. This CDR3 region has 14 residues. The germline V gene has CDR1 KGHSH and CDR2 LQKENI. The CDR3 nucleotides are TGTGCCAGCTCACCGGGGACAGGGCCCTATGGCTACACCTTC. Amino acid sequence: CASSPGTGPYGYTF.

This sequence joins TRBV18 and TRBJ1-5, with D perhaps TRBD1 (6 bases). Germline V CDR1 and CDR2: KGHSH, LQKENI. The CDR3 is made up of 14 amino acids. Trimming took 2 bases from V and 11 from J, leaving 16 bases between them. CDR3: CASSPLDSMGSQHF. The DNA of the CDR3 is TGTGCCAGCTCACCATTGGACAGCATGGGGTCCCAGCATTTT.

This chain links TRBV6-6 with TRBJ1-2; D gene uncertain. Germline CDR1 MNHNY, CDR2 SVGAGI (reference sequence). The V end lost 0 bases, the J end lost 13 bases, and 12 bases lay between the germline ends. The CDR3 is 12 amino acids. DNA of the CDR3: TGTGCCAGCAGTTACTCTCGTTCTGGGCTCACCTTC. Its protein is CASSYSRSGLTF.